This T cell receptor (beta chain) was identified in a study of blood T cell repertoires in COVID-19. Profiling relied on immunoSEQ multiplex PCR, and the TCRdb table lists in-frame clones only, not all of them. This sample has more than 300,000 clones, with roughly 87% found just once. The sequenced sample was PBMCs or T cells enriched from blood (not recorded which). The clonotype comes from a woman aged 50 to 65 who had recovered from COVID-19.

CDR3: CASSRRDGIEAFF. The CDR3 DNA sequence: TGTGCCAGCAGCAGGAGAGACGGGATTGAAGCTTTCTTT. J is TRBJ1-1 and V is TRBV5-8; D gene unclear. In germline, CDR1 is SGHTS, CDR2 YDEGEE. Deletions cut 4 bases from V and 7 bases from J, with 14 bases between. The CDR3 covers 13 residues.